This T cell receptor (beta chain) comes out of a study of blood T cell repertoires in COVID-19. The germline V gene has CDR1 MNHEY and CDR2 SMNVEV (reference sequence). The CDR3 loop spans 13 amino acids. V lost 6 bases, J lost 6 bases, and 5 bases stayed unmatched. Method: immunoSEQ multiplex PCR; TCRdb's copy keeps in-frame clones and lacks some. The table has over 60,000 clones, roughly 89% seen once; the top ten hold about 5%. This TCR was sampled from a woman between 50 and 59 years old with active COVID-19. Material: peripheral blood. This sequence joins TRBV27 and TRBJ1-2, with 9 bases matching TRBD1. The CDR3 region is CASRGTGIHGYTF. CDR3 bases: TGTGCCAGCAGGGGGACAGGGATCCATGGCTACACCTTC.